This T cell receptor beta chain was sequenced for a study of T-cell memory formation after mild COVID-19. The overall study: In these data, TCR clusters were largely donor specific. The study, taken as a whole, reports: CD8+ contracting clones occupied EMRA, while CD4+ ones occupied mainly CM and EM.

A 5'RACE reaction primed in the constant segment made cDNA libraries of TCR alpha and TCR beta, and these carried sample barcodes and UMIs. TCRdb passed the 5' RACE reads through MiXCR, listing each CDR3 protein once. Of around 340,000 distinct CDR3 sequences listed, about an eighth are singletons. As concerns this clonotype: Its antigen is not identified.

This sequence was found in a man aged 18 to 29 who had mild COVID-19 (a few samples of this study predate the infection). Cell type and time point are not known. Sequencing was carried out using PBMCs or a T cell subset sorted from them (not recorded which).

CDR3 in DNA: TGCGCCAGCAGCTTGTTCCTCAATGAAAAACTGTTTTTT. This translates into CASSLFLNEKLFF. This chain links TRBV5-1 with TRBJ1-4; D is uncertain. The CDR3 runs to 13 residues. Germline CDR1 is SGHRS and CDR2 is YFSETQ. Trimming stripped 1 base from V and 5 bases from J, with 6 bases between.